This TCR beta chain was found in a study of beta chain features in type 1 diabetes. Study background: No patient-donor differences in age, gender, total cells or subset yield. The study examined around 98,000,000 sorted cells across all samples. Broader study findings: For type 1 diabetes patients, VDJ junctions showed fewer insertions and more deletions. Shortening of TCRB CDR3s, moderate but significant, appeared in all four CD4+ subsets of Type 1 diabetes patients.

V lost 2 bases, J lost 8 bases, and 6 bases stayed unmatched. This CDR3 has 15 amino acids. Germline V gene data show CDR1 as SGHTA and CDR2 as FQGNSA. The authors sorted CD4+ naive, central memory, regulatory and stem cell-like memory cells via CD45RO/CCR7/CD25/CD127/CD95/CD27. The whole isolated RNA underwent reverse transcription, so sequencing captured expressed TCRB transcripts. Profiled with immunoSEQ multiplex PCR; TCRdb holds only in-frame clones, not every one. The profile covers approximately 250,000 clones, with roughly a tenth appearing a single time and roughly 0.017% taken by the ten largest. This clone was counted a few times. Its antigen is unknown.

The source is a man aged 30-40 years with type 1 diabetes. This sequence joins TRBV7-2 and TRBJ1-2; 12 bases line up with TRBD1. Sequencing was carried out using naive CD4+ T cells from blood. The CDR3 coding sequence is TGTGCCAGCAGCTTACCGGGACAGGGGGCTTGGGGCTACACCTTC. It translates to CASSLPGQGAWGYTF.